This passage covers 25 T cell receptor beta chains from one sample sequenced in a study of identifying expanded T cells in peripheral blood. TCRdb's table, derived via immunoSEQ multiplex PCR, lists solely in-frame clones and lacks some. The repertoire holds over 100,000 clones, with approximately 88% as singletons. The sequenced material came from blood. These receptors were collected from a person aged 18 to 75 in good health.

The chain couples TRBV6-5 to TRBJ2-1; 9 positions agree with TRBD1. Germline CDR1 and CDR2: MNHEY and SVGAGI. CDR3 length: 15 amino acids. V lost 6 bases and J lost 4; bases outside the gene matches: 7. CDR3 amino acids: CASSLSGTGYNEQFF. The CDR3 DNA is TGTGCCAGCAGCCTATCCGGGACAGGGTACAATGAGCAGTTCTTC.

This sequence joins TRBV29-1 and TRBJ1-2; D not resolved. This CDR3 region has 12 residues. Germline V gene lookup returns CDR1 SQVTM and CDR2 ANQGSEA. With 4 bases removed from V and 3 bases from J, the gap between germline ends came to 9 bases. CDR3 nucleotide sequence: TGCAGCGTTGCTGAAAGGGACTATGGCTACACCTTC. It translates to CSVAERDYGYTF.

CDR3 sequence: CASSSLEGYEQYF. The CDR3 bases are TGTGCCAGCAGCTCCTTAGAGGGCTACGAGCAGTACTTC. The J gene is TRBJ2-7, the V gene TRBV7-6; D might be TRBD2 (5 bases). This CDR3 is 13 amino acids long. Germline loops: CDR1 SGHVS, CDR2 FNYEAQ. Trimming stripped 4 bases from V and 3 bases from J, with 10 bases between.

This clone was seen just once. The gene calls are TRBV6-1 and TRBJ1-3; D unresolved. The CDR3 has 15 residues. The V gene lost 7 bases and the J gene lost 0 bases, with 13 bases spanning the gap. The germline V gene has CDR1 MNHNS and CDR2 SASEGT. The CDR3, as DNA: TGTGCCAGCAACATGGACCGACGCTCTGGAAACACCATATATTTT. It yields the protein CASNMDRRSGNTIYF.

Sample share makes this clone medium-sized. The chain couples TRBV4-2 to TRBJ1-2; no definite D call. Germline loops: CDR1 LGHNA, CDR2 YNFKEQ. This CDR3 is built from 14 residues. V was trimmed by 0 bases and J by 2 bases, leaving 7 bases between them. This CDR3 reads CASSQDPGNYGYTF. CDR3 in DNA: TGTGCCAGCAGCCAAGATCCCGGGAACTATGGCTACACCTTC.

CDR3 DNA sequence: TGTGCCAGCAGTCCGTCAGATTTAGAAAGCGGGGGCACAGATACGCAGTATTTT. It specifies CASSPSDLESGGTDTQYF. The V and J genes are TRBV2 and TRBJ2-3; TRBD2 matches 7 bases. In germline, CDR1 is SNHLY, CDR2 FYNNEI. CDR3 size: 18 residues. J lost 1 base, V lost 5 bases, and 15 bases had no gene match.

This clone was counted a few times. The J gene is TRBJ2-7, the V gene TRBV19; a weak D match, TRBD1 (6 bases). This CDR3 spans 15 amino acids. Germline V CDR1 and CDR2: LNHDA, SQIVND (reference sequence). V lost 5 bases and J 2 bases, leaving 16 bases between the germline ends. The CDR3 DNA reads as TGTGCCAGTAGTGCCGCCAACGGGGACACCTACGAGCAGTACTTC. Protein sequence: CASSAANGDTYEQYF.

The chain joins TRBV4-2 to TRBJ2-7; D possibly corresponds to TRBD2 (6 bases). The V and J ends lost 0 bases and 4 bases respectively, with 13 bases between them. Germline V gene data show CDR1 as LGHNA and CDR2 as YNFKEQ. This CDR3 region has 15 residues. This CDR3 reads CASSQEWGGFYEQYF. DNA of the CDR3: TGTGCCAGCAGCCAAGAATGGGGAGGTTTTTACGAGCAGTACTTC.

The count of this clone is one. The V and J genes are TRBV6-1 and TRBJ2-7; the match to TRBD1 covers 8 bases. The junction had 7 bases not matched to a gene; V was cut back by 5 bases and J by 4 bases. Germline CDR1 is MNHNS and CDR2 is SASEGT. This CDR3 region has 14 residues. The DNA for the CDR3 is TGTGCCAGCAGTAAAGACAGGGGTTCGTACGAGCAGTACTTC. Residues: CASSKDRGSYEQYF.

The chain couples TRBV6-6 to TRBJ1-5; D possibly corresponds to TRBD1 (6 bases). Trimming removed 5 bases from V and 4 bases from J, with 15 bases in between. Germline loops: CDR1 MNHNY, CDR2 SVGAGI (reference sequence). The CDR3 is 15 residues long. The CDR3 spells CASSQGQIGNQPQHF. The CDR3 nucleotides read TGTGCCAGCAGTCAAGGACAGATCGGTAATCAGCCCCAGCATTTT.

In this sample, this clone turned up a few times. Here the CDR3 reads CASSYTEAFF. CDR3 bases: TGTGCCAGCAGTTACACTGAAGCTTTCTTT. The chain has TRBV6-6 and TRBJ1-1; D not resolved. The CDR3 totals 10 residues. Deletions cut 2 bases from V and 5 bases from J, with 0 bases between. CDR1 is MNHNY, CDR2 SVGAGI, per germline (reference sequence).

This rearrangement joins TRBV11-2 to TRBJ1-4; TRBD1 aligns across 9 bases. The germline CDR1 and CDR2 sequences are SGHAT and FQNNGV. The CDR3 is 16 residues long. Trimming took 5 bases from V and 8 from J; bases not matched to a gene: 12. CDR3 nucleotide sequence: TGTGCCAGCAGCCTACCAGGACAGGGGCGCGGGGAAAAACTGTTTTTT. Protein sequence: CASSLPGQGRGEKLFF. The variable domain in full, completed from reference TRBV11-2 and TRBJ1-4, reads EAGVAQSPRYKIIEKRQSVAFWCNPISGHATLYWYQQILGQGPKLLIQFQNNGVVDDSQLPKDRFSAERLKGVDSTLKIQPAKLEDSAVYLCASSLPGQGRGEKLFFGSGTQLSVL.

In this sample, this clone turned up once. V and J are TRBV13 and TRBJ2-1; TRBD1 is a possible D gene (6 bases). This CDR3 region has 14 residues. The ends were cut back, 8 bases at V and 0 bases at J, with 11 bases in the middle. In germline, CDR1 is PRHDT, CDR2 FYEKMQ (reference sequence). CDR3 region: CASRRGGSYNEQFF. The CDR3 coding sequence is TGTGCCAGCCGTAGAGGGGGCTCCTACAATGAGCAGTTCTTC.

As DNA, the CDR3 is TGTGCCAGCAGCTTATTAGGGGCCGGGACTAGCAATGAGCAGTTCTTC. Translation gives CASSLLGAGTSNEQFF. The gene calls are TRBV5-6 and TRBJ2-1; TRBD2 matches at 8 bases. Germline lookup yields CDR1 SGHDT and CDR2 YYEEEE. The CDR3 covers 16 residues. V dropped 2 bases and J dropped 6; count of bases not matched to a gene: 10. Full variable domain (outside the CDR3, taken from reference TRBV5-6 and TRBJ2-1): DAGVTQSPTHLIKTRGQQVTLRCSPKSGHDTVSWYQQALGQGPQFIFQYYEEEERQRGNFPDRFSGHQFPNYSSELNVNALLLGDSALYLCASSLLGAGTSNEQFFGPGTRLTVL.

The chain uses TRBV7-2 and TRBJ2-3; TRBD2 aligns across 14 bases. The CDR3 is made up of 16 amino acids. The germline CDR1 and CDR2 sequences are SGHTA and FQGNSA. The J segment lost 6 bases and the V segment lost 5 bases, leaving 7 bases of the junction unmatched. The DNA of the CDR3 is TGTGCCAGCAGCATGCGACTAGCGGGGGGGCCGGATACGCAGTATTTT. Translation gives CASSMRLAGGPDTQYF.

J is TRBJ2-1 and V is TRBV5-4; 7 nucleotides line up with TRBD1. V lost 3 bases and J lost 5; bases outside the gene matches: 2. Per the germline V gene, CDR1 is SGHNT and CDR2 is YYREEE (reference sequence). The CDR3 runs to 13 residues. As DNA, the CDR3 is TGTGCCAGCAGCTGGACAGGTAACAATGAGCAGTTCTTC. Amino acids: CASSWTGNNEQFF.

V and J are TRBV11-2 and TRBJ2-7, with D perhaps being TRBD1 or TRBD2 (6 bases each). This CDR3 has 14 amino acids. V lost 0 bases to trimming and J lost 6 bases, with 12 bases between them. Germline V gene sequence: CDR1 SGHAT, CDR2 FQNNGV. The chain's CDR3 is CASSLDLTGAEQYF. In DNA, the CDR3 is TGTGCCAGCAGCTTAGATTTGACGGGGGCCGAGCAGTACTTC.

The rearrangement links TRBV19 to TRBJ2-7; D call uncertain. Germline V lookup: CDR1 LNHDA, CDR2 SQIVND (reference sequence). The ends were cut back, 6 bases at V and 5 bases at J, with 11 bases in the middle. This CDR3 has 12 amino acids. The CDR3 DNA sequence: TGTGCCAGTAGCCGCACCGATAACGAGCAGTACTTC. It specifies CASSRTDNEQYF.

The rearrangement uses TRBV7-8 and TRBJ2-3; D unclear. From germline, CDR1 is SGHVS and CDR2 FQNEAQ. Trimming took off 0 bases at V and 3 bases at J, with 22 bases between the two ends. The CDR3 consists of 19 residues. The CDR3 DNA sequence: TGTGCCAGCAGCTTAGCCCTCCCGGGTGGTAATCGTTGGACAGATACGCAGTATTTT. Translated: CASSLALPGGNRWTDTQYF.

This chain uses TRBV7-9 with TRBJ2-7; TRBD1 agrees at 8 bases. Germline values: CDR1 SEHNR, CDR2 FQNEAQ (reference sequence). V shed 4 bases and J 12 bases; nucleotides not matched to a gene: 8. The CDR3 extends over 12 amino acids. CDR3 nucleotide sequence: TGTGCCAGCAGCTCAGGACAGGGAAAAGGGTACTTC. It yields the protein CASSSGQGKGYF.

The chain links TRBV6-1 to TRBJ2-2; TRBD2 aligns across 14 bases. V lost 4 bases to trimming and J lost 4 bases; unmatched junction nucleotides: 5. The CDR3 has 17 amino acids. Germline loops: CDR1 MNHNS, CDR2 SASEGT. The CDR3 loop is CASSGLAGGPGTGELFF. The DNA of the CDR3 is TGTGCCAGCAGTGGACTAGCGGGAGGGCCGGGCACCGGGGAGCTGTTTTTT.

This chain links TRBV4-3 with TRBJ1-4; 8 positions match TRBD1. Germline V gives CDR1 LGHNA, CDR2 YSLEER. The CDR3 sequence is 16 residues long. V gave up 0 bases and J gave up 6 bases; unmatched junction bases: 6. CDR3 in DNA: TGCGCCAGCAGCCAAGATCCCAGGGGGCAGTATGAAAAACTGTTTTTT. This codes for CASSQDPRGQYEKLFF.

The genes are TRBV9 and TRBJ2-2, with D maybe TRBD1 (5 bases). The CDR3 has 15 amino acids. Germline-derived CDR1 and CDR2 are SGDLS and YYNGEE. Trimming pared 4 bases from V and 4 bases from J, leaving 14 bases between. CDR3 amino acids: CASSPEYQGTGELFF. The DNA of the CDR3 is TGTGCCAGCAGCCCCGAATATCAGGGCACCGGGGAGCTGTTTTTT.

This clone was seen only a few times. The gene calls are TRBV9 and TRBJ1-6, with 10 bases that match TRBD1. Germline V lookup: CDR1 SGDLS, CDR2 YYNGEE. The CDR3 is made up of 17 amino acids. V gave up 4 bases and J gave up 5 bases; unmatched junction bases: 9. This CDR3 is CASSRSGQGVNNSPLHF. DNA of the CDR3: TGTGCCAGCAGCCGATCAGGACAGGGGGTAAATAATTCACCCCTCCACTTT.

This rearrangement joins TRBV12-1 to TRBJ2-2; the table assigns TRBD1, which was not confirmed against the DNA. TRBV12-1 is flagged as a pseudogene. The CDR3 has 18 residues. This chain's CDR3 is CASSVAYCQGAVTGELFF. DNA for the CDR3: TGTGCCAGCAGCGTCGCTTATTGTCAGGGGGCGGTTACCGGGGAGCTGTTTTTT.